The sequence of this T cell receptor beta chain was determined in a study of blood T cell repertoires in COVID-19. The overall study: Sample material is recorded as cDNA or gDNA derived from T cells, B-cell-depleted T cells, or PBMCs.

Only in-frame clones appear in the TCRdb table, and some are missing; sequencing was by immunoSEQ multiplex PCR. The data hold approximately 500,000 clones, with 89% observed a single time. J was trimmed by 3 bases and V by 3 bases; bases with no gene match: 7. The germline gives CDR1 DFQATT, CDR2 SNEGSKA (reference sequence). The CDR3 consists of 15 residues. Seattle's enrolled individuals joined amid active infection and were then monitored longitudinally. Sequencing was done on a sample of peripheral blood. The source of this sequence is a man aged 18 to 29 with COVID-19, enrolled during active disease. V and J are TRBV20-1 and TRBJ2-1; 8 positions agree with TRBD2. The CDR3 region is CSASRAGGIYNEQFF. The CDR3 bases are TGCAGTGCTAGTAGGGCGGGAGGCATCTACAATGAGCAGTTCTTC.